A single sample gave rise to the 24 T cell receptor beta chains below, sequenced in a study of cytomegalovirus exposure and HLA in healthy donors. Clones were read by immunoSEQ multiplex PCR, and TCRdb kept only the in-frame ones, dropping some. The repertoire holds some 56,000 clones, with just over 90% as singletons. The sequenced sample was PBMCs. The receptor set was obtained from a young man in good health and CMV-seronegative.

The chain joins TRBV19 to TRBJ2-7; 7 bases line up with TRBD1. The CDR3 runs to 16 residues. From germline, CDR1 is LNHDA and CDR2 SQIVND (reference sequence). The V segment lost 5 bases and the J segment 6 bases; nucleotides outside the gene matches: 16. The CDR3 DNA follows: TGTGCCAGTAGTCCCGATAGACACAGGGGTGTATCCGAGCAGTACTTC. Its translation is CASSPDRHRGVSEQYF.

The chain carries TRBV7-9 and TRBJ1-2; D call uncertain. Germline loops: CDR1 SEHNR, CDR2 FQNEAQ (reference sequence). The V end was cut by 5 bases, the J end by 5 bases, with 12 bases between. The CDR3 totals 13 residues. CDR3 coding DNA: TGTGCCAGCAGCCTACCGGAGAATTATGGCTACACCTTC. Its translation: CASSLPENYGYTF.

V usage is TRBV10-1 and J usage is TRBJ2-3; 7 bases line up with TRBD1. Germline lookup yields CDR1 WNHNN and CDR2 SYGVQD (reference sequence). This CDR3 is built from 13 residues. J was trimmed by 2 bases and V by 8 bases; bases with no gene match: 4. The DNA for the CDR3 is TGCGCCAGCCGGGACAGCCTCACAGATACGCAGTATTTT. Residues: CASRDSLTDTQYF.

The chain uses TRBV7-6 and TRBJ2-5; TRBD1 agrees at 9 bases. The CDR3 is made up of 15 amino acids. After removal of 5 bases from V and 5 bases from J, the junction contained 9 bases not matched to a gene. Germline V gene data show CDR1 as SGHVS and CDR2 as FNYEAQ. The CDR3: CASSPPGQGRETQYF. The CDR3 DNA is TGTGCCAGCAGCCCGCCGGGACAGGGAAGGGAGACCCAGTACTTC. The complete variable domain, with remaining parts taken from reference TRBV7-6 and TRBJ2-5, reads GAGVSQSPRYKVTKRGQDVALRCDPISGHVSLYWYRQALGQGPEFLTYFNYEAQQDKSGLPNDRFSAERPEGSISTLTIQRTEQRDSAMYRCASSPPGQGRETQYFGPGTRLLVL.

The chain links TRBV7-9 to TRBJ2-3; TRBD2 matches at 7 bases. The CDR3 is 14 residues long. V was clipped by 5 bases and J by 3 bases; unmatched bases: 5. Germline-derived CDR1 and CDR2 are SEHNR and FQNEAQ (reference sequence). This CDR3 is CASSPTSATDTQYF. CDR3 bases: TGTGCCAGCAGCCCAACTAGCGCAACAGATACGCAGTATTTT.

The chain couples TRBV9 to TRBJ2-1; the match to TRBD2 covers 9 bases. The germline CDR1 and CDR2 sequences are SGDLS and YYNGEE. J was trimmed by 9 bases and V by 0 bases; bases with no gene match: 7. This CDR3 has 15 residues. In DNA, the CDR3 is TGTGCCAGCAGCGTAGATAGTAGCGGGAGCGGTGAGCAGTTCTTC. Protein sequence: CASSVDSSGSGEQFF.

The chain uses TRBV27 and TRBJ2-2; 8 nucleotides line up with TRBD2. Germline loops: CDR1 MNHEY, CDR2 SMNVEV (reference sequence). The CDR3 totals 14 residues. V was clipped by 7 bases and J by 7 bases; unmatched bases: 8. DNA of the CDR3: TGTGCCAGCACCAGCAGCGGGAGTGTCGGGGAGCTGTTTTTT. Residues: CASTSSGSVGELFF.

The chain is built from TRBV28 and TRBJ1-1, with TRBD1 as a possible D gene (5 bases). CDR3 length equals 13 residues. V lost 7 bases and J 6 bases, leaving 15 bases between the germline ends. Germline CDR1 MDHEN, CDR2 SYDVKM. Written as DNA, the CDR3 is TGTGCCAGCACCTTGGGGGGATTTTCTGAAGCTTTCTTT. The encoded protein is CASTLGGFSEAFF.

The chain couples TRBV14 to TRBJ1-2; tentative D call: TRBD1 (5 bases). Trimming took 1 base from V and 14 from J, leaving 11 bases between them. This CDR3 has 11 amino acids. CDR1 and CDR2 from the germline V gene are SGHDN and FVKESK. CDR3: CASSQVIRGTF. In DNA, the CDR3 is TGTGCCAGCAGCCAAGTAATAAGGGGAACCTTC. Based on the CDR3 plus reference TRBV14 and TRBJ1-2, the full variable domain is EAGVTQFPSHSVIEKGQTVTLRCDPISGHDNLYWYRRVMGKEIKFLLHFVKESKQDESGMPNNRFLAERTGGTYSTLKVQPAELEDSGVYFCASSQVIRGTFGSGTRLTVV.

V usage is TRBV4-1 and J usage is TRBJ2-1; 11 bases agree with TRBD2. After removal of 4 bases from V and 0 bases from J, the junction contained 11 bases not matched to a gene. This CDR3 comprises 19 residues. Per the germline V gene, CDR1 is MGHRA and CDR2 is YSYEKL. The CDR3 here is CASSRQGLAEGSSYNEQFF. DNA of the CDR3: TGCGCCAGCAGCCGACAGGGACTAGCGGAGGGGAGCTCCTACAATGAGCAGTTCTTC.

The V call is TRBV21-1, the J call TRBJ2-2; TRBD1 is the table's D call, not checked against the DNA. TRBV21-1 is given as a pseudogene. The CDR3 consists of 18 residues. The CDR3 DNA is TGTGCCAGCAGCTCCCCTTTCAGGGATTGGGCGAACACCGGGGAGCTGTTTTTT. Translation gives CASSSPFRDWANTGELFF.

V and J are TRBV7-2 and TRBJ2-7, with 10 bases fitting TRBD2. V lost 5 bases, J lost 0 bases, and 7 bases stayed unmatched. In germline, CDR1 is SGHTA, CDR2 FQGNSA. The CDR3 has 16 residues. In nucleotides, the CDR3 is TGTGCCAGCAGCCTCGGGACTAGCGCGATCTCCTACGAGCAGTACTTC. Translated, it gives CASSLGTSAISYEQYF.

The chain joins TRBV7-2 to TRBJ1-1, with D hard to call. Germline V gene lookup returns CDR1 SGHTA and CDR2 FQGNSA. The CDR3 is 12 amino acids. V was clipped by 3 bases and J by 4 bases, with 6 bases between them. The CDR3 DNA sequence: TGTGCCAGCAGCTTCATCGGCACTGAAGCTTTCTTT. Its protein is CASSFIGTEAFF.

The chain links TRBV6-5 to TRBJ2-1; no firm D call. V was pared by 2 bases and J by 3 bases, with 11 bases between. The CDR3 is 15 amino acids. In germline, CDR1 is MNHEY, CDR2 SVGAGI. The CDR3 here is CASSYDRVYYNEQFF. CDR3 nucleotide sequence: TGTGCCAGCAGTTACGACCGGGTTTACTACAATGAGCAGTTCTTC.

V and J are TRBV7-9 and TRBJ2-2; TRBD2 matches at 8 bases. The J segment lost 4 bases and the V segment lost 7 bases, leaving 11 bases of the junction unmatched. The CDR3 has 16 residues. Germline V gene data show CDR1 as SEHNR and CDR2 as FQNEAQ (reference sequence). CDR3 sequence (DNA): TGTGCCAGCACCTCCGAAGCGGGAGAGGTCACCGGGGAGCTGTTTTTT. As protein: CASTSEAGEVTGELFF.

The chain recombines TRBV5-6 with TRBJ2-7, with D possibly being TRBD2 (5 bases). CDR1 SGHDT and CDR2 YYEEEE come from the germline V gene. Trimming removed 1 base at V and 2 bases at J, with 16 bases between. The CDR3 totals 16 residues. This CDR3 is CASSLLARTLTYEQYF. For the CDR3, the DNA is TGTGCCAGCAGCTTGTTGGCCCGGACTCTTACCTACGAGCAGTACTTC. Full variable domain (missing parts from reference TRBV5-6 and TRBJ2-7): DAGVTQSPTHLIKTRGQQVTLRCSPKSGHDTVSWYQQALGQGPQFIFQYYEEEERQRGNFPDRFSGHQFPNYSSELNVNALLLGDSALYLCASSLLARTLTYEQYFGPGTRLTVT.

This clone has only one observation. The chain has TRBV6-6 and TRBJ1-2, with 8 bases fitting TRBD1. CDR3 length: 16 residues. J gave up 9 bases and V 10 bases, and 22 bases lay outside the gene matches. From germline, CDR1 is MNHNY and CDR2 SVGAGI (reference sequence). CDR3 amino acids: CANSAEGQGRRSSYTF. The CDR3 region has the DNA TGTGCCAATTCAGCCGAAGGACAGGGCCGTCGGAGTAGCTACACCTTC.

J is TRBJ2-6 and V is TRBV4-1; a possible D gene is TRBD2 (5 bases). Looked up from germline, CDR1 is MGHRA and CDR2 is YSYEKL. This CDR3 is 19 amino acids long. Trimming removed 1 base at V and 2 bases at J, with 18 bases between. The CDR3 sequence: CASSQVFRGTGTGANVLTF. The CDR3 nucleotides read TGCGCCAGCAGCCAAGTATTCCGCGGTACGGGGACTGGGGCCAACGTCCTGACTTTC.

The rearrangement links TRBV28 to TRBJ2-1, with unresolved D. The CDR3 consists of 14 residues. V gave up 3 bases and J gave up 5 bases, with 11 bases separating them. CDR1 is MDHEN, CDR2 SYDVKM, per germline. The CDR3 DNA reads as TGTGCCAGCAGTTTCCCCCCACAACACAATGAGCAGTTCTTC. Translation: CASSFPPQHNEQFF.

The CDR3 region has the DNA TGTGCCAGTGGGGACAGGGTCAATGAAAAACTGTTTTTT. Encoded protein: CASGDRVNEKLFF. The chain combines TRBV19 with TRBJ1-4; 9 bases map to TRBD1. Germline CDR1 reads LNHDA; CDR2 reads SQIVND (reference sequence). The junction had 3 bases not matched to a gene; V was cut back by 8 bases and J by 5 bases. This CDR3 has 13 amino acids.

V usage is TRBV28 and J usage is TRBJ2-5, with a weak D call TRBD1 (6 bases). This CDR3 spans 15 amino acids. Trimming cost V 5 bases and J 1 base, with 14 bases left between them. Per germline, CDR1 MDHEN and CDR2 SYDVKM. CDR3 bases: TGTGCCAGCAGTCGACTACAGGGTCTCCAAGAGACCCAGTACTTC. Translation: CASSRLQGLQETQYF.

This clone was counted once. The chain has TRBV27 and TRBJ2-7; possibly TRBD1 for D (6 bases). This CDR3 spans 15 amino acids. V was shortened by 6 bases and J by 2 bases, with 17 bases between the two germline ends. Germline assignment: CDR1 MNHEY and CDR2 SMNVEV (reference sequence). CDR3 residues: CASSAKQGSPYEQYF. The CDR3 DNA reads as TGTGCCAGCAGCGCTAAACAGGGATCCCCCTACGAGCAGTACTTC.

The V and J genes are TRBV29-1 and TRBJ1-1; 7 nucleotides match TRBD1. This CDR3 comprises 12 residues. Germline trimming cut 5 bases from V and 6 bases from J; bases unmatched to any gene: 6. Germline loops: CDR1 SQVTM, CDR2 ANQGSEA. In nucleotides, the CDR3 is TGCAGCGTTAACGACAGGGAGGCTGAAGCTTTCTTT. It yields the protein CSVNDREAEAFF.

The CDR3 region is CASSLRTGDTDTQYF. CDR3 sequence (DNA): TGTGCCAGCAGCCTTCGGACAGGGGACACAGATACGCAGTATTTT. This chain joins TRBV5-4 and TRBJ2-3; TRBD1 aligns across 9 bases. The V gene end was trimmed by 4 bases and the J gene end by 2 bases; junction bases not matched to a gene: 5. Germline CDR1 SGHNT, CDR2 YYREEE (reference sequence). The CDR3 is made up of 15 amino acids. The entire variable domain, with the rest obtained from reference TRBV5-4 and TRBJ2-3, is as follows: ETGVTQSPTHLIKTRGQQVTLRCSSQSGHNTVSWYQQALGQGPQFIFQYYREEENGRGNFPPRFSGLQFPNYSSELNVNALELDDSALYLCASSLRTGDTDTQYFGPGTRLTVL.